What follows is one T cell receptor (beta chain) and its context. Autoimmune disease history or systemic immunosuppression meant exclusion. This specimen belongs to a study of OX40 agonist ivuxolimab in advanced cancers. Using immunoSEQ multiplex PCR, the repertoire was profiled, and TCRdb retains in-frame clones only, with some absent. The sample carries roughly 59,000 clones, approximately 87% recorded once. Germline V lookup: CDR1 WNHNN, CDR2 SYGVQD (reference sequence). V dropped 0 bases and J dropped 3 bases, with 12 bases sitting between them. The CDR3 is made up of 16 amino acids. This chain connects TRBV10-1 to TRBJ2-1; TRBD2 might be the D (5 bases). The origin of this receptor is an adult with an advanced solid tumor such as melanoma, head and neck, liver or kidney cancer. The specimen comprised CD4+ or CD8+ T cells sorted from blood, sampled in a trial of the OX40 agonist ivuxolimab. The CDR3 here is CASSESVGGLYNEQFF. Written as DNA, the CDR3 is TGCGCCAGCAGTGAGTCCGTAGGCGGGCTCTACAATGAGCAGTTCTTC.